This TCR beta chain was obtained from a study of CD8 T cells in Susac syndrome. Study-level results: The authors acknowledged that their TCR sequencing and HLA analysis involved a relatively small number of individuals.

The sequenced target, TCR beta, came from blood CD8+ and CD4+ T cells. Fulfillment of recently defined diagnostic criteria for definite or probable disease was shown by the patients with Susac syndrome. Random-hexamer reverse transcription was applied to roughly 0.5 to 1 ug RNA. TCR beta CDR3 was amplified by immunoSEQ multiplex PCR. This amplification extended across 54 Vbeta and 13 Jbeta segments. TCRdb itself ran the immunoSEQ multiplex PCR reads through MiXCR, one entry per CDR3 protein. Among 150,000 or so distinct CDR3 sequences listed, approximately 95% were seen once. Of note for this clonotype: Its antigen is unidentified.

The germline V and J ends were trimmed by 9 bases and 8 bases, with 17 bases remaining between them. This CDR3 is 13 amino acids long. Germline V gene sequence: CDR1 MNHEY, CDR2 SMNVEV (reference sequence). The receptor was isolated from a human donor with Susac syndrome. Sequences were obtained from CD4+ T cells from PBMCs. This chain uses TRBV27 with TRBJ2-1; D perhaps matches TRBD1 (5 bases). CDR3 in amino acids: CASSGLWGDEQFF. The CDR3, as DNA: TGTGCCAGTTCGGGCCTTTGGGGCGATGAGCAGTTCTTC.